The 26 T cell receptor beta chains given below trace back to one sample, sequenced in a study of blood T cell repertoires in COVID-19. Repertoires were generated with immunoSEQ multiplex PCR, while TCRdb's copy carries only in-frame clones and drops some. Of a few hundred thousand clones in the sample, about 86% were seen once. The sequencing sample was made of peripheral blood. The source is a man older than 75 with acute or convalescent COVID-19.

This clone was observed a single time. The DNA for the CDR3 is TGTGCCAGCAGTTTGAGGAAGGCCCATAACTATGGCTACACCTTC. This sequence encodes CASSLRKAHNYGYTF. This chain connects TRBV27 to TRBJ1-2, with D hard to call. V was pared by 3 bases and J by 1 base, with 12 bases between. The CDR3 length is 15 residues. CDR1 MNHEY and CDR2 SMNVEV come from the germline V gene (reference sequence).

CDR3 region: CASSFVGLNTGELFF. CDR3 DNA: TGTGCCAGCAGCTTCGTCGGACTTAACACCGGGGAGCTGTTTTTT. The chain recombines TRBV5-4 with TRBJ2-2, with D perhaps matching TRBD2 (5 bases). The V end lost 2 bases, the J end lost 2 bases, and 10 bases lay between the germline ends. The CDR3 spans 15 residues. From germline, CDR1 is SGHNT and CDR2 YYREEE (reference sequence).

The chain combines TRBV5-1 with TRBJ1-1, with D perhaps TRBD1 (6 bases). Deletions cut 0 bases from V and 8 bases from J, with 17 bases between. Germline CDR1 reads SGHRS; CDR2 reads YFSETQ. CDR3 length equals 15 residues. CDR3 in DNA: TGCGCCAGCAGCTTGGAAATATTGCAGGGGATGGAAGCTTTCTTT. It is translated as CASSLEILQGMEAFF. Full variable domain (outside the CDR3, taken from reference TRBV5-1 and TRBJ1-1): KAGVTQTPRYLIKTRGQQVTLSCSPISGHRSVSWYQQTPGQGLQFLFEYFSETQRNKGNFPGRFSGRQFSNSRSEMNVSTLELGDSALYLCASSLEILQGMEAFFGQGTRLTVV.

The genes are TRBV28 and TRBJ2-3; D not certain. From germline, CDR1 is MDHEN and CDR2 SYDVKM. This CDR3 has 12 amino acids. The V and J ends lost 2 bases and 4 bases respectively, with 4 bases between them. CDR3: CASSLIADTQYF. The CDR3 nucleotides are TGTGCCAGCAGTTTAATAGCAGATACGCAGTATTTT.

This clone was found once. The chain is built from TRBV10-1 and TRBJ2-7; perhaps TRBD1 as D (5 bases). The V end lost 3 bases, the J end lost 0 bases, and 9 bases lay between the germline ends. This CDR3 is 14 amino acids long. Germline lookup yields CDR1 WNHNN and CDR2 SYGVQD (reference sequence). The CDR3: CASSENRLSYEQYF. The CDR3 nucleotides are TGCGCCAGCAGTGAAAACAGGCTCTCCTACGAGCAGTACTTC.

The chain links TRBV6-5 to TRBJ2-3; D gene uncertain. The CDR3 sequence is 12 residues long. V was shortened by 4 bases and J by 2 bases, with 4 bases between the two germline ends. The germline V gene has CDR1 MNHEY and CDR2 SVGAGI. This chain's CDR3 is CASSSYTDTQYF. The CDR3 DNA is TGTGCCAGCAGTTCCTACACAGATACGCAGTATTTT.

The chain recombines TRBV2 with TRBJ2-1; 7 bases match TRBD1. The CDR3 contains 14 residues. Germline values: CDR1 SNHLY, CDR2 FYNNEI. V shed 3 bases and J 7 bases; nucleotides not matched to a gene: 6. DNA of the CDR3: TGTGCCAGCAGTGAGAGGGGGCCTATGAATGAGCAGTTCTTC. This sequence encodes CASSERGPMNEQFF.

V and J are TRBV6-6 and TRBJ1-3, with TRBD1 as a possible D gene (6 bases). The CDR3 spans 17 residues. Germline loops: CDR1 MNHNY, CDR2 SVGAGI (reference sequence). V was clipped by 5 bases and J by 0 bases, with 17 bases between them. CDR3 loop: CASSLRRGGSSGNTIYF. The CDR3 bases are TGTGCCAGCAGTCTTAGAAGGGGGGGGAGCTCTGGAAACACCATATATTTT.

The genes are TRBV7-9 and TRBJ2-1; 9 positions match TRBD2. CDR3 length equals 16 residues. Germline V gives CDR1 SEHNR, CDR2 FQNEAQ (reference sequence). V lost 5 bases to trimming and J lost 9 bases; unmatched junction nucleotides: 14. The CDR3 loop is CASSQSGVSGRIEQFF. The CDR3 coding sequence is TGTGCCAGCAGCCAAAGCGGCGTTAGCGGGAGAATTGAGCAGTTCTTC.

The genes are TRBV7-9 and TRBJ1-2; D remains ambiguous. This CDR3 is 14 amino acids long. Germline loops: CDR1 SEHNR, CDR2 FQNEAQ (reference sequence). Trimming pared 6 bases from V and 0 bases from J, leaving 11 bases between. The CDR3 coding sequence is TGTGCCAGCAGGGTTGGAGGTACTAACTATGGCTACACCTTC. Translated, it gives CASRVGGTNYGYTF.

This clone was seen a handful of times. The chain joins TRBV6-5 to TRBJ2-1, with D perhaps matching TRBD1 (5 bases). The CDR3 consists of 12 residues. Trimming shortened V by 4 bases and J by 8 bases, and 9 bases separated the two germline ends. Germline V CDR1 and CDR2: MNHEY, SVGAGI. This CDR3 is CASSSRVHEQFF. CDR3 DNA sequence: TGTGCCAGCAGTTCCAGGGTTCATGAGCAGTTCTTC.

The CDR3 sequence is CASTGYREGYTF. For the CDR3, the DNA is TGTGCCAGCACCGGATACAGGGAAGGCTACACCTTC. The rearrangement joins TRBV6-1 to TRBJ1-2; D perhaps matches TRBD1 (6 bases). V lost 7 bases and J 8 bases, leaving 14 bases between the germline ends. The CDR3 runs 12 residues. Germline V lookup: CDR1 MNHNS, CDR2 SASEGT.

The J gene is TRBJ2-1, the V gene TRBV7-8; perhaps TRBD2 as D (5 bases). V was cut by 4 bases and J by 3 bases, with 19 bases left in between. CDR1 is SGHVS and CDR2 is FQNEAQ in the germline V gene. This CDR3 contains 17 residues. For the CDR3, the DNA is TGTGCCAGCAGCTCTTCGCGGACCCTCGGGGTCTACAATGAGCAGTTCTTC. It translates to CASSSSRTLGVYNEQFF.

V gene TRBV5-6 combines with J gene TRBJ2-4; D is uncertain. The length of the CDR3 is 18 residues. Germline V gene data show CDR1 as SGHDT and CDR2 as YYEEEE. V was cut by 1 base and J by 0 bases, with 17 bases left in between. The CDR3 loop reads CASSLNRPFLLAKNIQYF. CDR3 nucleotide sequence: TGTGCCAGCAGCTTGAATCGTCCCTTCCTTTTAGCCAAAAACATTCAGTACTTC.

The chain recombines TRBV5-1 with TRBJ2-5, with 8 bases matching TRBD1. The V segment lost 4 bases and the J segment 6 bases; nucleotides outside the gene matches: 5. The V gene's germline CDR1 is SGHRS and CDR2 YFSETQ. The CDR3 is 13 amino acids. The CDR3: CASSLGQGQTQYF. CDR3 bases: TGCGCCAGCAGCCTAGGACAGGGCCAGACCCAGTACTTC. Combining the CDR3 with reference TRBV5-1 and TRBJ2-5 gives the whole variable domain KAGVTQTPRYLIKTRGQQVTLSCSPISGHRSVSWYQQTPGQGLQFLFEYFSETQRNKGNFPGRFSGRQFSNSRSEMNVSTLELGDSALYLCASSLGQGQTQYFGPGTRLLVL.

The rearrangement joins TRBV30 to TRBJ1-3; D unresolved. The CDR3 length is 15 residues. Germline V gene data show CDR1 as GTSNPN and CDR2 as SVGIG (reference sequence). V lost 0 bases, J lost 0 bases, and 9 bases lay in between. The CDR3, as DNA: TGTGCCTGGAGTGTGTATCCCCGCTCTGGAAACACCATATATTTT. This translates into CAWSVYPRSGNTIYF.

The count of this clone is one. The J gene is TRBJ2-1, the V gene TRBV14; D possibly corresponds to TRBD1 (5 bases). V lost 4 bases, J lost 14 bases, and 24 bases lay in between. The CDR3 has 15 residues. From germline, CDR1 is SGHDN and CDR2 FVKESK. CDR3 sequence: CASSRKQASPRREFF. The CDR3 DNA is TGTGCCAGCAGCCGGAAACAGGCATCCCCAAGACGGGAGTTCTTC.

CDR3 residues: CASSLAGSIVADTQYF. The CDR3 bases are TGTGCCAGCAGCCTAGCGGGGAGCATCGTGGCAGATACGCAGTATTTT. The chain joins TRBV6-2 or TRBV6-3 to TRBJ2-3; the match to TRBD2 covers 9 bases. The CDR3 consists of 16 residues. CDR1 is MNHEY and CDR2 is SVGEGT in the germline V gene. The ends lost 6 bases at V and 4 bases at J; junction bases unmatched: 11.

J is TRBJ2-7 and V is TRBV7-2; 9 bases match TRBD1. The CDR3 loop spans 14 amino acids. CDR1 is SGHTA and CDR2 is FQGNSA in the germline V gene. J was trimmed by 0 bases and V by 6 bases; bases with no gene match: 3. CDR3 nucleotide sequence: TGTGCCAGCAGGGGGACAGGGACCTCCTACGAGCAGTACTTC. It codes for CASRGTGTSYEQYF.

The chain carries TRBV7-6 and TRBJ2-7; 7 bases agree with TRBD1. This CDR3 has 14 amino acids. The trim removed 1 base at V and 9 bases at J, leaving 9 bases unmatched. The germline V gene has CDR1 SGHVS and CDR2 FNYEAQ. The CDR3 sequence: CASSLGPGGTWQYF. CDR3 nucleotide sequence: TGTGCCAGCAGCTTAGGGCCAGGGGGAACATGGCAGTACTTC.

The chain links TRBV5-1 to TRBJ2-5, with 13 nucleotides matching TRBD2. The germline CDR1 and CDR2 sequences are SGHRS and YFSETQ. The CDR3 extends over 17 amino acids. The V gene end was trimmed by 4 bases and the J gene end by 0 bases; junction bases not matched to a gene: 6. CDR3 sequence reads: CASSRRTSGGNQETQYF. The CDR3 bases are TGCGCCAGCAGCCGACGGACTAGCGGGGGCAACCAAGAGACCCAGTACTTC.

The chain uses TRBV4-1 and TRBJ2-2; 11 bases align to TRBD2. CDR1 and CDR2 (germline): MGHRA, YSYEKL. This CDR3 region has 18 residues. V dropped 4 bases and J dropped 0; count of bases not matched to a gene: 7. The CDR3: CASSPGLAGSANTGELFF. CDR3 DNA sequence: TGCGCCAGCAGCCCTGGACTAGCGGGCAGCGCGAACACCGGGGAGCTGTTTTTT.

V and J are TRBV9 and TRBJ2-1; 13 nucleotides line up with TRBD2. V lost 4 bases, J lost 6 bases, and 7 bases stayed unmatched. The length of the CDR3 is 16 residues. Germline V gene lookup returns CDR1 SGDLS and CDR2 YYNGEE. This chain's CDR3 is CASSFVGLAGVNEQFF. CDR3 nucleotides: TGTGCCAGCAGCTTTGTTGGACTAGCGGGGGTCAATGAGCAGTTCTTC.

The rearrangement links TRBV5-6 to TRBJ2-7, with 9 nucleotides matching TRBD2. Trimming removed 0 bases from V and 2 bases from J; junction bases left unmatched: 6. Germline assignment: CDR1 SGHDT and CDR2 YYEEEE. The CDR3 sequence is 16 residues long. CDR3 DNA: TGTGCCAGCAGCTTGGAGGAGACTAGCGGACCCTACGAGCAGTACTTC. This sequence encodes CASSLEETSGPYEQYF.

The chain couples TRBV9 to TRBJ1-2; TRBD1 might be the D (5 bases). CDR3 length: 14 amino acids. V was shortened by 0 bases and J by 4 bases, with 10 bases between the two germline ends. The germline gives CDR1 SGDLS, CDR2 YYNGEE. The CDR3 region is CASSVDQGGYGYTF. CDR3 DNA: TGTGCCAGCAGCGTAGATCAGGGTGGCTATGGCTACACCTTC. Together with reference TRBV9 and TRBJ1-2, the CDR3 gives the full variable domain: DSGVTQTPKHLITATGQRVTLRCSPRSGDLSVYWYQQSLDQGLQFLIQYYNGEERAKGNILERFSAQQFPDLHSELNLSSLELGDSALYFCASSVDQGGYGYTFGSGTRLTVV.

The genes are TRBV27 and TRBJ1-5; 9 bases line up with TRBD1. V trimming: 5 bases; J trimming: 3 bases; junction bases outside the gene matches: 8. CDR3 length: 16 residues. The germline CDR1 and CDR2 sequences are MNHEY and SMNVEV (reference sequence). CDR3 bases: TGTGCCAGCAGTCCCTGGACAGGGGTAGACAATCAGCCCCAGCATTTT. This sequence encodes CASSPWTGVDNQPQHF.